The sequence of this T cell receptor beta chain was determined in a study of cytomegalovirus exposure and HLA in healthy donors. The data were produced by immunoSEQ multiplex PCR, yet TCRdb's version contains in-frame clones alone and is incomplete. The sample holds approximately 150,000 clones; roughly 87% are singletons and the top ten take under 5%. Germline V gives CDR1 SGHAT, CDR2 FQNNGV. The V gene lost 0 bases and the J gene lost 7 bases, with 9 bases spanning the gap. This CDR3 has 13 amino acids. The sequenced sample was PBMCs. This sequence originates from a man aged 18 to 29 in good health and CMV-seropositive. The chain uses TRBV11-2 and TRBJ1-1; D ambiguous. DNA for the CDR3: TGTGCCAGCAGCTTAGAGTTCACAAGTGAAGCTTTCTTT. Encoded protein: CASSLEFTSEAFF.